The 25 T cell receptor beta chains below all came from one sample that was sequenced in a study of spatial heterogeneity in lung cancer. Study observations and caveats: The number of expanded tumor alpha and beta chains correlated with mutation number.

TCRdb redid the calling of the 5' RACE reads with MiXCR, one entry per CDR3 protein. Among approximately 10,000 distinct CDR3 sequences listed, about 5% were seen once. Which antigens these TCRs recognize remains unknown. Described time point: sample taken at primary tumor resection. Sample: lung tumor tissue, taken at surgery. These receptors were taken from a male donor with early-stage non-small cell lung cancer.

This clonotype is medium-sized in the sample. This beta chain came through as a stray read in a library set up for alpha chains, and its size says little. The chain carries TRBV10-3 and TRBJ2-3, with 7 positions matching TRBD1. The CDR3 runs to 12 residues. After removal of 5 bases from V and 10 bases from J, the junction contained 6 bases not matched to a gene. Looked up from germline, CDR1 is ENHRY and CDR2 is SYGVKD. DNA of the CDR3: TGTGCCATCAGTCGGGACAGCCAAGCGCAGTATTTT. Protein sequence: CAISRDSQAQYF.

This clonotype was found many times. The library was designed around alpha chains, so this beta chain is a stray read whose abundance carries little weight. This chain links TRBV19 with TRBJ2-7, with TRBD1 as a possible D gene (5 bases). The CDR3 covers 14 residues. Germline V gives CDR1 LNHDA, CDR2 SQIVND (reference sequence). V was pared by 3 bases and J by 1 base, with 10 bases between. Written as DNA, the CDR3 is TGTGCCAGTAGTATTGCCAGGGATTCCTACGAGCAGTACTTC. This encodes CASSIARDSYEQYF. The complete variable domain, with remaining parts taken from reference TRBV19 and TRBJ2-7, reads DGGITQSPKYLFRKEGQNVTLSCEQNLNHDAMYWYRQDPGQGLRLIYYSQIVNDFQKGDIAEGYSVSREKKESFPLTVTSAQKNPTAFYLCASSIARDSYEQYFGPGTRLTVT.

The sample holds many counts of this clonotype. The library was built for alpha chains, so this beta chain is an off-target read and its size means little. CDR3 protein: CSAREPGQGYEQYF. The CDR3 DNA follows: TGCAGTGCTAGAGAGCCGGGACAGGGCTACGAGCAGTACTTC. The chain recombines TRBV20-1 with TRBJ2-7, with TRBD1 identical over 9 bases. J was trimmed by 3 bases and V by 0 bases; bases with no gene match: 3. Germline assignment: CDR1 DFQATT and CDR2 SNEGSKA (reference sequence). The CDR3 totals 14 residues.

A remark on this clonotype: This beta chain is a stray read from a library made for alpha chains; its abundance is not meaningful. This chain uses TRBV27 with TRBJ1-5, with D hard to call. The CDR3 runs to 12 residues. Per germline, CDR1 MNHEY and CDR2 SMNVEV (reference sequence). Trimming took 9 bases from V and 0 from J, leaving 6 bases between them. CDR3 residues: CAREYSNQPQHF. CDR3 sequence (DNA): TGTGCCAGGGAATATAGCAATCAGCCCCAGCATTTT.

This clonotype was picked up many times. This beta chain is a stray read from a library made for alpha chains; its abundance is not meaningful. The chain employs TRBV7-9 and TRBJ2-2; 11 bases map to TRBD1. CDR3 length: 15 residues. CDR1 SEHNR and CDR2 FQNEAQ come from the germline V gene (reference sequence). With 3 bases clipped from V and 3 bases from J, the junction kept 0 bases outside the gene matches. CDR3 residues: CASSLGQGDTGELFF. For the CDR3, the DNA is TGTGCCAGCAGCTTGGGACAGGGGGACACCGGGGAGCTGTTTTTT.

By sample share, this clonotype is medium-sized. This beta chain is an unintended read in a library built for alpha chains; its size means little. The gene calls are TRBV10-1 and TRBJ2-5; D remains ambiguous. Germline V lookup: CDR1 WNHNN, CDR2 SYGVQD (reference sequence). V lost 0 bases, J lost 2 bases, and 7 bases lay in between. The CDR3 runs 14 residues. The CDR3 protein is CASSESGRQETQYF. The CDR3 DNA follows: TGCGCCAGCAGTGAGTCAGGCAGACAAGAGACCCAGTACTTC.

This clonotype was found a few times. The size of this beta chain means little, since it is a stray read in a library made for alpha chains. The CDR3 loop is CASSFGTSGQETQYF. Here the CDR3 DNA reads TGTGCCAGCAGCTTCGGGACTAGCGGGCAAGAGACCCAGTACTTC. The rearrangement links TRBV7-2 to TRBJ2-5; 12 bases map to TRBD2. With V trimmed by 3 bases and J by 2 bases, 1 base remained unmatched. Germline V gene data show CDR1 as SGHTA and CDR2 as FQGNSA. The length of the CDR3 is 15 residues.

In its sample, this clonotype is medium-sized. Within a library made for alpha chains, this beta chain is off target, and its count is uninformative. For the CDR3, the DNA is TGTGCCACCAGCAGAGATAGGGGGCCCTACACCTTC. It specifies CATSRDRGPYTF. The chain joins TRBV15 to TRBJ1-2; 7 positions agree with TRBD1. The V and J ends lost 0 bases and 10 bases, in that order; junction bases with no gene match: 2. CDR3 length: 12 amino acids. Looked up from germline, CDR1 is LNHNV and CDR2 is YYDKDF (reference sequence).

This clonotype is categorized as medium-sized. The library was designed around alpha chains, so this beta chain is a stray read whose abundance carries little weight. The rearrangement uses TRBV20-1 and TRBJ1-6; D possibly corresponds to TRBD1 (5 bases). V was cut by 1 base and J by 0 bases, with 13 bases left in between. The CDR3 has 17 amino acids. Germline V gene sequence: CDR1 DFQATT, CDR2 SNEGSKA (reference sequence). CDR3 DNA sequence: TGCAGTGCTAGAGTCACAGGAACCACCTCCTATAATTCACCCCTCCACTTT. Encoded protein: CSARVTGTTSYNSPLHF.

This clonotype qualifies as medium-sized. This beta chain represents an off-target read in a library built for alpha chains; its size is of limited meaning. This chain joins TRBV6-1 and TRBJ2-1; D gene ambiguous. This CDR3 has 13 amino acids. Germline V lookup: CDR1 MNHNS, CDR2 SASEGT. Trimming cost V 7 bases and J 1 base, with 8 bases left between them. CDR3 sequence (DNA): TGTGCCAGCAACCCACAATCCTACAATGAGCAGTTCTTC. Protein product: CASNPQSYNEQFF.

The table lists this clonotype with many counts. This beta chain was picked up by a library intended for alpha chains and is off target, so its count carries little meaning. The rearrangement links TRBV27 to TRBJ2-5; TRBD2 matches 7 bases. The CDR3 sequence is 14 residues long. CDR1 MNHEY and CDR2 SMNVEV come from the germline V gene (reference sequence). Germline trimming cut 5 bases from V and 4 bases from J; bases unmatched to any gene: 7. This chain's CDR3 is CASSPRLAPETQYF. In DNA form, the CDR3 reads TGTGCCAGCAGTCCCCGACTAGCCCCAGAGACCCAGTACTTC.

Within the sample, this clonotype is medium-sized. A library prepared for alpha chains yielded this beta chain as an off-target read; its size is of little meaning. The V call is TRBV28, the J call TRBJ2-7, with no clear D. This CDR3 contains 12 residues. Germline-derived CDR1 and CDR2 are MDHEN and SYDVKM. Trimming cost V 3 bases and J 3 bases, with 6 bases left between them. The CDR3 sequence is CASSFSSYEQYF. For the CDR3, the DNA is TGTGCCAGCAGTTTTTCCAGCTACGAGCAGTACTTC.

This clonotype was counted ten times or more. A library prepared for alpha chains yielded this beta chain as an off-target read; its size is of little meaning. This chain uses TRBV20-1 with TRBJ2-3; TRBD2 matches 11 bases. Germline trimming cut 0 bases from V and 5 bases from J; bases unmatched to any gene: 4. This CDR3 contains 15 residues. Per the germline V gene, CDR1 is DFQATT and CDR2 is SNEGSKA (reference sequence). The DNA for the CDR3 is TGCAGTGCTAGAGAGGCTAGCGGGAGGTTAGATACGCAGTATTTT. Amino acid sequence: CSAREASGRLDTQYF.

This clonotype is deemed medium-sized (0.01 to 0.1%). This beta chain represents an off-target read in a library built for alpha chains; its size is of limited meaning. The chain employs TRBV5-3 and TRBJ1-4; no clear D. TRBV5-3 is an ORF for which the function is uncertain. The V gene lost 5 bases and the J gene lost 8 bases, with 10 bases spanning the gap. CDR3 length equals 12 residues. In DNA form, the CDR3 reads TGTGCCAGAAGATTTACAAAGGAAAAACTGTTTTTT. Its protein product is CARRFTKEKLFF.

By sample fraction, this clonotype is medium-sized. Found in a library prepared for alpha chains, this beta chain is an off-target read, and its abundance has little meaning. V usage is TRBV29-1 and J usage is TRBJ2-1; weak D call: TRBD1 (6 bases). Deletions cut 3 bases from V and 10 bases from J, with 13 bases between. Per germline, CDR1 SQVTM and CDR2 ANQGSEA. The length of the CDR3 is 12 residues. The DNA of the CDR3 is TGCAGCGTTGACCTGGGGGCCGGGGAGCAGTTCTTC. This encodes CSVDLGAGEQFF.

This clonotype is medium-sized (0.01 to 0.1%) by share. Because this beta chain is a stray read in a library intended to capture alpha chains, its abundance should not be given much weight. The chain has TRBV29-1 and TRBJ2-3, with D possibly matching TRBD1 (6 bases). Germline-derived CDR1 and CDR2 are SQVTM and ANQGSEA. V was pared by 3 bases and J by 5 bases, with 15 bases between. The CDR3 totals 14 residues. The CDR3 loop is CSVDGAGAQDTQYF. CDR3 nucleotide sequence: TGCAGCGTTGATGGGGCAGGGGCTCAAGATACGCAGTATTTT.

In its sample, this clonotype was seen many times. The library was built for alpha chains, so this beta chain is an off-target read and its size means little. J is TRBJ2-5 and V is TRBV24-1, with 9 bases identical to TRBD1. There are 16 residues in the CDR3. Germline loops: CDR1 KGHDR, CDR2 SFDVKD. The trim removed 1 base at V and 5 bases at J, leaving 7 bases unmatched. CDR3 in DNA: TGTGCCACCAGTGATTTTACCCGACAGGGGGTGGAGACCCAGTACTTC. It translates to CATSDFTRQGVETQYF.

This clonotype showed up many times. Because the library targeted alpha chains, this beta chain is an off-target read whose size means little. J is TRBJ2-3 and V is TRBV29-1, with D unresolved. Trimming removed 7 bases at V and 0 bases at J, with 8 bases between. CDR3 length: 12 residues. Germline CDR1 and CDR2: SQVTM and ANQGSEA. CDR3 amino acids: CSAKASTDTQYF. CDR3 DNA: TGCAGCGCGAAAGCTAGCACAGATACGCAGTATTTT.

A few counts support this clonotype. The library was designed around alpha chains, so this beta chain is a stray read whose abundance carries little weight. The gene calls are TRBV6-5 and TRBJ2-2, with unresolved D. This CDR3 is 12 amino acids long. The germline V gene has CDR1 MNHEY and CDR2 SVGAGI. With 5 bases removed from V and 4 bases from J, the gap between germline ends came to 5 bases. As DNA, the CDR3 is TGTGCCAGCAGTCCCCTCACCGGGGAGCTGTTTTTT. It translates to CASSPLTGELFF.

With respect to this clonotype: The library was prepared for alpha chains; this beta chain is a stray read, so its frequency means little. The chain links TRBV7-2 to TRBJ2-5; D tentatively reads TRBD1 or TRBD2 (5 bases each). The CDR3 has 15 residues. V was trimmed by 5 bases and J by 1 base, leaving 14 bases between them. CDR1 SGHTA and CDR2 FQGNSA come from the germline V gene. The CDR3 region is CASSRREGRQETQYF. The CDR3 coding sequence is TGTGCCAGCAGCCGCCGTGAGGGGCGCCAAGAGACCCAGTACTTC. The whole variable domain, remainder taken from reference TRBV7-2 and TRBJ2-5, is GAGVSQSPSNKVTEKGKDVELRCDPISGHTALYWYRQSLGQGLEFLIYFQGNSAPDKSGLPSDRFSAERTGGSVSTLTIQRTQQEDSAVYLCASSRREGRQETQYFGPGTRLLVL.

This clonotype was counted at least ten times. Since the library was made to target alpha chains, this beta chain is a stray read and its abundance is not meaningful. The rearrangement uses TRBV28 and TRBJ2-7; D might be TRBD2 (7 bases). The CDR3 is 14 amino acids. V lost 10 bases, J lost 2 bases, and 18 bases lay in between. CDR1 and CDR2 (germline): MDHEN, SYDVKM. This chain's CDR3 is CATRTAGRTYEQYF. The CDR3 coding sequence is TGTGCCACCAGGACAGCGGGAAGAACCTACGAGCAGTACTTC.

As for this clonotype: Within a library made for alpha chains, this beta chain is off target, and its count is uninformative. V usage is TRBV4-1 and J usage is TRBJ1-1; 8 bases align to TRBD1. V lost 3 bases to trimming and J lost 0 bases; unmatched junction nucleotides: 6. The length of the CDR3 is 16 residues. Germline-derived CDR1 and CDR2 are MGHRA and YSYEKL. The CDR3 DNA reads TGCGCCAGCAGCCACCGGGACAGGACCTTGAACACTGAAGCTTTCTTT. The encoded protein is CASSHRDRTLNTEAFF.

This clonotype was detected many times. A library made for alpha chains picked up this beta chain off target, so its size means little. The CDR3 bases are TGTGCCAGCAGTTACAGGGGACTAGCGGGGGGGCGTTACAATGAGCAGTTCTTC. Translating it yields CASSYRGLAGGRYNEQFF. This sequence joins TRBV6-5 and TRBJ2-1, with 16 bases lining up with TRBD2. The CDR3 has 18 amino acids. The V gene end was trimmed by 2 bases and the J gene end by 4 bases; junction bases not matched to a gene: 5. CDR1 is MNHEY and CDR2 is SVGAGI in the germline V gene.

The sample holds many counts of this clonotype. This beta chain came through as a stray read in a library set up for alpha chains, and its size says little. CDR3 bases: TGTGCCAGCAGCTTAGCCGGGACTTCCAATGAGCAGTTCTTC. Its protein product is CASSLAGTSNEQFF. The rearrangement joins TRBV7-6 to TRBJ2-1; perhaps TRBD2 as D (6 bases). Germline V gene sequence: CDR1 SGHVS, CDR2 FNYEAQ. This CDR3 is built from 14 residues. Trimming shortened V by 0 bases and J by 6 bases, and 9 bases separated the two germline ends.

This clonotype was detected many times. Since it is a stray read in a library aimed at alpha chains, this beta chain has a size that is not meaningful. The genes are TRBV20-1 and TRBJ2-2, with 7 positions matching TRBD2. The trim removed 2 bases at V and 5 bases at J, leaving 5 bases unmatched. The CDR3 is 14 amino acids. Looked up from germline, CDR1 is DFQATT and CDR2 is SNEGSKA (reference sequence). Written as DNA, the CDR3 is TGCAGTGCTAGACAAGCGGGGCGGACCGGGGAGCTGTTTTTT. Translated, it gives CSARQAGRTGELFF.